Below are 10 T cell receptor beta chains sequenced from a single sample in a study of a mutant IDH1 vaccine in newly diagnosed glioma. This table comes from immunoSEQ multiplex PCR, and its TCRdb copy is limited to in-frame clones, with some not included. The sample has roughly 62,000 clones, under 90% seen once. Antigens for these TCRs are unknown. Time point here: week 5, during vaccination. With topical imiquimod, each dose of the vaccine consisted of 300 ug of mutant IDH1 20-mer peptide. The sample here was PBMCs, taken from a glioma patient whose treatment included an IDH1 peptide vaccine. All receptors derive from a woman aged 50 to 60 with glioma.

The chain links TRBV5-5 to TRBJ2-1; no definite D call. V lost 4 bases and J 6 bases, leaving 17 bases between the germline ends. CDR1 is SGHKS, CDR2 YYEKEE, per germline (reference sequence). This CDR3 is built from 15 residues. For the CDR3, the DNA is TGTGCCAGCAGCCGGGCCTCAGAACGACGCAATGAGCAGTTCTTC. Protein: CASSRASERRNEQFF. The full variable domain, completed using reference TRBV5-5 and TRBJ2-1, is DAGVTQSPTHLIKTRGQQVTLRCSPISGHKSVSWYQQVLGQGPQFIFQYYEKEERGRGNFPDRFSARQFPNYSSELNVNALLLGDSALYLCASSRASERRNEQFFGPGTRLTVL.

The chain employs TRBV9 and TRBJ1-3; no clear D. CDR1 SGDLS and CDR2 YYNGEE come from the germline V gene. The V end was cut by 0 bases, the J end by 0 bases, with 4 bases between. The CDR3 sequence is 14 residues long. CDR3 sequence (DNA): TGTGCCAGCAGCGTAGAAAACTCTGGAAACACCATATATTTT. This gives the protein CASSVENSGNTIYF.

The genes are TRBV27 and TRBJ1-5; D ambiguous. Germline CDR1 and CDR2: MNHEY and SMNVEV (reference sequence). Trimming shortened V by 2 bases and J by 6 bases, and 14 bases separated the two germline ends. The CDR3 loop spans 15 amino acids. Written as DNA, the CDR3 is TGTGCCAGCAGTTTAAGTGGAGGGATCGGTCAGCCCCAGCATTTT. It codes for CASSLSGGIGQPQHF.

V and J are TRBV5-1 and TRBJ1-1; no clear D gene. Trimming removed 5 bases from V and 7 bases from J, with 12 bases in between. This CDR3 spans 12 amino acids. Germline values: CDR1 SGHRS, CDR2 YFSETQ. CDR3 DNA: TGCGCCAGCAGTCCCCTGGAGGGTGAAGCTTTCTTT. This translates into CASSPLEGEAFF.

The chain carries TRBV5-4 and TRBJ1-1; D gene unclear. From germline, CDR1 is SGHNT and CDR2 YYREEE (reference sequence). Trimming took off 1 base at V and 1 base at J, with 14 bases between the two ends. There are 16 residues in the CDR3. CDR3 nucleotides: TGTGCCAGCAGCTTGAATTTCGCCAGACAGAACACTGAAGCTTTCTTT. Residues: CASSLNFARQNTEAFF.

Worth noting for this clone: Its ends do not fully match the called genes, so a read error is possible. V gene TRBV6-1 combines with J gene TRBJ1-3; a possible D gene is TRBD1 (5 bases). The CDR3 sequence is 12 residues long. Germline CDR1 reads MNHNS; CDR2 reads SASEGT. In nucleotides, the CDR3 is TGTGCCAGCAGTGGAGGACCCGGGCTAGGGGATTTT. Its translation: CASSGGPGLGDF.

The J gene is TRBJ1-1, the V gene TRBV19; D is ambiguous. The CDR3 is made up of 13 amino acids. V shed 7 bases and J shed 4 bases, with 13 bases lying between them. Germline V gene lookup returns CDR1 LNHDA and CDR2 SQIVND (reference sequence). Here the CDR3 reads CASTPSRSTEAFF. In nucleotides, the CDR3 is TGTGCCAGTACCCCGAGCAGGAGCACTGAAGCTTTCTTT.

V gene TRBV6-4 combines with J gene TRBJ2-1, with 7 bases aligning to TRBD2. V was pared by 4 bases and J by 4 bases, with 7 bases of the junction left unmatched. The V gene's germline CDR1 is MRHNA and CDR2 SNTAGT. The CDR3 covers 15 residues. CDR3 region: CASSVWAGEYNEQFF. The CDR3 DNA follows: TGTGCCAGCAGTGTATGGGCGGGGGAATACAATGAGCAGTTCTTC.

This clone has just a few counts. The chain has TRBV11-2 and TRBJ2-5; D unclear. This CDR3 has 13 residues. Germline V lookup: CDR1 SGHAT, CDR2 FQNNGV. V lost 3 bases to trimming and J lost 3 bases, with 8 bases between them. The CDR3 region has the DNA TGTGCCAGCAGCTTCGGAAGGGAAGAGACCCAGTACTTC. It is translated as CASSFGREETQYF.

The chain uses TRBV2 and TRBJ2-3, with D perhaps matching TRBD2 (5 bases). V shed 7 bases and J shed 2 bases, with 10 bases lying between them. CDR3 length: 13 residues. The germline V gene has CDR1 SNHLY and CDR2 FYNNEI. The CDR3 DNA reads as TGTGCCAGCAAGGGAGAGGCCACAGATACGCAGTATTTT. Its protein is CASKGEATDTQYF.